The sequence of this T cell receptor beta chain was determined in a study of cytomegalovirus exposure and HLA in healthy donors. Study observations and caveats: CMV antigen specificity was confirmed in vitro for three CMV-associated chains.

Here immunoSEQ multiplex PCR was the method, and the copy in TCRdb shows in-frame clones only, minus some. This sample has about 130,000 clones, with approximately 92% found just once. This CDR3 is built from 13 residues. V lost 0 bases, J lost 9 bases, and 13 bases lay in between. Per germline, CDR1 SGHDT and CDR2 YYEEEE. With regard to this clone: Its antigen is unidentified.

Sequencing input: PBMCs. The chain is built from TRBV5-6 and TRBJ2-7, with D unresolved. This TCR was recovered from a woman between 18 and 30 years old in good health and CMV-seropositive. The CDR3, as DNA: TGTGCCAGCAGCTTGGTTTCATCCCCGGGGCAGTACTTC. Its protein product is CASSLVSSPGQYF.